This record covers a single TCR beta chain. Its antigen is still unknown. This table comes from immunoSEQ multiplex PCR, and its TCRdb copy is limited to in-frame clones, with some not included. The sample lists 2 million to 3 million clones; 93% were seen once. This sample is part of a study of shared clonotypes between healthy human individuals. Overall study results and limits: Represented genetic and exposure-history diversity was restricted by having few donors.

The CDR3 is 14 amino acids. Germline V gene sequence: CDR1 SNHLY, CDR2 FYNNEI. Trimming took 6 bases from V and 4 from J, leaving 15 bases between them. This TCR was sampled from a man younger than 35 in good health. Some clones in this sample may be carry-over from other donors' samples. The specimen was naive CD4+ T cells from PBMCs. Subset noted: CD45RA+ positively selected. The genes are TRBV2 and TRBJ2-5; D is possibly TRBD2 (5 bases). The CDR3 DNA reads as TGTGCCAGCAGGGCTACTAGGGAGCTAGAGACCCAGTACTTC. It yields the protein CASRATRELETQYF.